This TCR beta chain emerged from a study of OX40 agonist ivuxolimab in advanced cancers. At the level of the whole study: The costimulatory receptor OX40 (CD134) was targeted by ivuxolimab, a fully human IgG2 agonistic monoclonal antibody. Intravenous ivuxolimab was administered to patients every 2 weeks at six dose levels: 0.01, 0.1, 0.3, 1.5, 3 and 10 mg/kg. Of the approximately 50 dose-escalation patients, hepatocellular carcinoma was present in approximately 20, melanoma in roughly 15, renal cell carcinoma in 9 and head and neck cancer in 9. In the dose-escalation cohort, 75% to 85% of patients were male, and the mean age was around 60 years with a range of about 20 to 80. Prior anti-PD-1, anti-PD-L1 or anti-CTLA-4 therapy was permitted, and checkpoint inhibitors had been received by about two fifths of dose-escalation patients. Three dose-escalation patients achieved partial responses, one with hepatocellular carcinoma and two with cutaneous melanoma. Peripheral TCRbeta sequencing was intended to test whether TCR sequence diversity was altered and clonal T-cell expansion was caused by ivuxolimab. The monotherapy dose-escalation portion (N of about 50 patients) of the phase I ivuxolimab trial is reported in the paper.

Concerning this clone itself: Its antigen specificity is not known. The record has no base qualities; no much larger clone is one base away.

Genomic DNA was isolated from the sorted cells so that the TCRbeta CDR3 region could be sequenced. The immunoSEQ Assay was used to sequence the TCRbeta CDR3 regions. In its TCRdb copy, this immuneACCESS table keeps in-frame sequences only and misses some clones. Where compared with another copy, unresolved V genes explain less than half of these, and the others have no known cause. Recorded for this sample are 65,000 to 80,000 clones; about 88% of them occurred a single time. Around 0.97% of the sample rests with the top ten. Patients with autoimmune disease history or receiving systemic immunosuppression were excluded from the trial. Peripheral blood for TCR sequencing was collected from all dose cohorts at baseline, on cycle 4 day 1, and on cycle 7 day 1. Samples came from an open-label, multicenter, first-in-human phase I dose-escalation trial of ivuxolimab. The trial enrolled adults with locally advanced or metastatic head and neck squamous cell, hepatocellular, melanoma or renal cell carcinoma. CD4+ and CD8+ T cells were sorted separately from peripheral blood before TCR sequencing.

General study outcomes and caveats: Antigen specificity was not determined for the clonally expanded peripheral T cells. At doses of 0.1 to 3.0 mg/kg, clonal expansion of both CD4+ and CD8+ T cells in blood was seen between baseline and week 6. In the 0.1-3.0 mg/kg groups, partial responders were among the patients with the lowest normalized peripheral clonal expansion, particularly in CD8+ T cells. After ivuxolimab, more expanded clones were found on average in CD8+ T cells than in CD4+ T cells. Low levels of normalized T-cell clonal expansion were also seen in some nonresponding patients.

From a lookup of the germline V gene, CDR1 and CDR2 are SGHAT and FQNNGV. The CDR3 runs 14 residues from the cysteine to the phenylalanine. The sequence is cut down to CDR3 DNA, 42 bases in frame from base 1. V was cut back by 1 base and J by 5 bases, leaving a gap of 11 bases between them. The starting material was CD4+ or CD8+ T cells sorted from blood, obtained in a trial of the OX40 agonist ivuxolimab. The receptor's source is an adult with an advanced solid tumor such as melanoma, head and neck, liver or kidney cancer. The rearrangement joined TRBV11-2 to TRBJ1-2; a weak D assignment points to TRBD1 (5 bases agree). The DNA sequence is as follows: TGTGCCAGCAGCTTAGTCGGGGCAGGGTATGGCTACACCTTC. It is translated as CASSLVGAGYGYTF.